This T cell receptor (beta chain) was found in a study of cytotoxic CD8 clonotypes in ibrutinib-treated CLL. Comments on this clone: What it recognizes is unknown.

Profiling relied on immunoSEQ multiplex PCR, and the TCRdb table lists in-frame clones only, not all of them. The sample has under 75,000 clones; roughly 70% are singletons. Germline V lookup: CDR1 SGHRS, CDR2 YFSETQ. Deletions cut 5 bases from V and 4 bases from J, with 16 bases between. This CDR3 is 15 amino acids long. General study results and limits: Public clonotypes were rare and shrank or held steady on treatment.

V and J are TRBV5-1 and TRBJ1-3, with D possibly being TRBD1 (5 bases). Sequences were derived from PBMCs, sampled after 12 months of ibrutinib treatment. This clonotype was sampled from a human donor with chronic lymphocytic leukemia. In nucleotides, the CDR3 is TGCGCCAGCAGAAGCACGCAGGGAGCAGGAAACACCATATATTTT. It codes for CASRSTQGAGNTIYF.